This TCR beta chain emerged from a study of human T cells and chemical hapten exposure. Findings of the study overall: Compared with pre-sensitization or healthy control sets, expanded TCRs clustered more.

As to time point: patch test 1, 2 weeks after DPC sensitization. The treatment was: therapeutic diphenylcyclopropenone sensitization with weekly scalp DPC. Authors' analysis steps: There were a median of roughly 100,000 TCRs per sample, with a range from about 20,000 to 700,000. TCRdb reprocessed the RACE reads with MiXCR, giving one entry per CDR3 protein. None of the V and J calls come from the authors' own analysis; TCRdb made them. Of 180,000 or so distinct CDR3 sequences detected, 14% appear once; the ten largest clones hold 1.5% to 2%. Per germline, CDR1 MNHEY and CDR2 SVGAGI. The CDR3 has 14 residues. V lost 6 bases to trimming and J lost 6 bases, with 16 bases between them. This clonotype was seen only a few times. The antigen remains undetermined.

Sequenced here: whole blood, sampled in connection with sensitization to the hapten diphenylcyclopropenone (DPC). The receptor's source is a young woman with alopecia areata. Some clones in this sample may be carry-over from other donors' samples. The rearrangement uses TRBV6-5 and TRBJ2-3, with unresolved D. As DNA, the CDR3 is TGTGCCAGCAGCCCGAGTCTCGGCGCGGATACGCAGTATTTT. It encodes CASSPSLGADTQYF.